This is a list of T cell receptor beta chains from one sample in a study of T cell responses to AZD1222 COVID-19 vaccine. Assay: immunoSEQ multiplex PCR; the TCRdb copy retains only in-frame clones and omits some. The sample yields about 130,000 clones, around 90% seen once. The sample here was peripheral blood, taken on day 0 of AZD1222 vaccination. All receptors derive from an adult in good health. Each CDR3 is given with its conserved first and last residue. The order of the fields is D gene, J gene, clone size, V gene, CDR3 protein, CDR3 DNA. D genes are given only for firm matches. Expanded clones get a size class; other rows say once, few or many, or leave the size out.

d_call: NA
j_call: TRBJ1-3
clone_size: NA
v_call: TRBV10-2
cdr3_aa: CASSELLGFGNTIYF
cdr3_nt: TGCGCCAGCAGTGAGCTTTTGGGGTTTGGAAACACCATATATTTT

d_call: NA
j_call: TRBJ2-5
clone_size: NA
v_call: TRBV30
cdr3_aa: CAWSPSYTGLKETQYF
cdr3_nt: TGTGCCTGGAGTCCGTCGTATACCGGACTCAAAGAGACCCAGTACTTC

d_call: NA
j_call: TRBJ1-4
clone_size: NA
v_call: TRBV27
cdr3_aa: CASRGTSQNEKLFF
cdr3_nt: TGTGCCAGCAGGGGAACTAGTCAAAATGAAAAACTGTTTTTT

d_call: NA
j_call: TRBJ2-3
clone_size: once
v_call: TRBV3-1/TRBV3-2
cdr3_aa: CASSRRTDTQYF
cdr3_nt: TGTGCCAGCAGCCGACGCACAGATACGCAGTATTTT

d_call: TRBD1
j_call: TRBJ2-3
clone_size: NA
v_call: TRBV7-3
cdr3_aa: CASSPRTGQIDTQYF
cdr3_nt: TGTGCCAGCAGCCCACGGACAGGGCAAATAGATACGCAGTATTTT

d_call: NA
j_call: TRBJ2-1
clone_size: NA
v_call: TRBV6-2/TRBV6-3
cdr3_aa: CASSDRFGEWEQFF
cdr3_nt: TGTGCCAGCAGTGACCGATTCGGGGAATGGGAGCAGTTCTTC

d_call: NA
j_call: TRBJ1-2
clone_size: NA
v_call: TRBV13
cdr3_aa: CASSLKATATNYGYTF
cdr3_nt: TGTGCCAGCAGCTTAAAGGCGACAGCCACTAACTATGGCTACACCTTC

d_call: TRBD1
j_call: TRBJ2-1
clone_size: NA
v_call: TRBV15
cdr3_aa: CATSPSNRGSLGNEQFF
cdr3_nt: TGTGCCACCAGCCCATCAAACAGGGGAAGCTTGGGCAATGAGCAGTTCTTC

d_call: NA
j_call: TRBJ1-2
clone_size: NA
v_call: TRBV7-2
cdr3_aa: CASSLVRGSVYGYTF
cdr3_nt: TGTGCCAGCAGCTTAGTAAGGGGGTCAGTCTATGGCTACACCTTC

d_call: TRBD2
j_call: TRBJ2-1
clone_size: NA
v_call: TRBV5-4
cdr3_aa: CASSLRTSGGFNEQFF
cdr3_nt: TGTGCCAGCAGCTTAAGGACTAGCGGGGGGTTCAATGAGCAGTTCTTC

d_call: TRBD1
j_call: TRBJ1-4
clone_size: NA
v_call: TRBV9
cdr3_aa: CASSPRQGQSLFF
cdr3_nt: TGTGCCAGCAGCCCCAGACAGGGCCAATCCCTGTTTTTT

d_call: NA
j_call: TRBJ2-7
clone_size: NA
v_call: TRBV19
cdr3_aa: CASSIGRGYEQYF
cdr3_nt: TGTGCCAGTAGTATAGGAAGGGGGTACGAGCAGTACTTC

d_call: NA
j_call: TRBJ1-4
clone_size: NA
v_call: TRBV5-1
cdr3_aa: CASSLEAAWSTNEKLFF
cdr3_nt: TGCGCCAGCAGCTTGGAGGCAGCATGGTCCACTAATGAAAAACTGTTTTTT

d_call: NA
j_call: TRBJ2-7
clone_size: NA
v_call: TRBV27
cdr3_aa: CASSFDQEGYEQYF
cdr3_nt: TGTGCCAGCAGTTTCGACCAGGAGGGATACGAGCAGTACTTC

d_call: NA
j_call: TRBJ1-1
clone_size: NA
v_call: TRBV29-1
cdr3_aa: CSVEAITTTRGAFF
cdr3_nt: TGCAGCGTTGAAGCCATAACGACAACTCGAGGTGCTTTCTTT

d_call: NA
j_call: TRBJ1-2
clone_size: NA
v_call: TRBV6-5
cdr3_aa: CASSPPRGMGYGYTF
cdr3_nt: TGTGCCAGCAGTCCCCCCCGGGGAATGGGCTATGGCTACACCTTC

d_call: TRBD2
j_call: TRBJ2-1
clone_size: few
v_call: TRBV10-1
cdr3_aa: CASSGIAGRYNEQFF
cdr3_nt: TGCGCCAGCAGTGGTATAGCGGGGCGGTACAATGAGCAGTTCTTC

d_call: NA
j_call: TRBJ1-5
clone_size: NA
v_call: TRBV19
cdr3_aa: CASSIDDDQPQHF
cdr3_nt: TGTGCCAGTAGTATTGACGATGATCAGCCCCAGCATTTT

d_call: NA
j_call: TRBJ2-3
clone_size: NA
v_call: TRBV13
cdr3_aa: CASSLGLGDTQYF
cdr3_nt: TGTGCCAGCAGCTTAGGCCTGGGGGATACGCAGTATTTT

d_call: TRBD1
j_call: TRBJ2-1
clone_size: NA
v_call: TRBV7-2
cdr3_aa: CASSLDRPSSYNEQFF
cdr3_nt: TGTGCCAGCAGCTTGGACAGGCCAAGCTCCTACAATGAGCAGTTCTTC

d_call: NA
j_call: TRBJ1-2
clone_size: NA
v_call: TRBV7-9
cdr3_aa: CAINRGTGNYGYTF
cdr3_nt: TGTGCCATCAACCGGGGGACCGGTAACTATGGCTACACCTTC

d_call: NA
j_call: TRBJ1-3
clone_size: NA
v_call: TRBV19
cdr3_aa: CASSSRQANSGNTIYF
cdr3_nt: TGTGCCAGTAGTAGCCGACAGGCCAACTCTGGAAACACCATATATTTT

d_call: NA
j_call: TRBJ1-5
clone_size: NA
v_call: TRBV12-3/TRBV12-4
cdr3_aa: CASTLDENQPQHF
cdr3_nt: TGTGCCAGCACCCTAGACGAAAATCAGCCCCAGCATTTT

d_call: TRBD1
j_call: TRBJ1-2
clone_size: NA
v_call: TRBV7-2
cdr3_aa: CASSSRRGRSFYGYTF
cdr3_nt: TGTGCCAGCAGCAGTCGCAGGGGGCGGTCATTCTATGGCTACACCTTC

d_call: NA
j_call: TRBJ2-7
clone_size: NA
v_call: TRBV5-6
cdr3_aa: CASSFGAGPYEQYF
cdr3_nt: TGTGCCAGCAGCTTTGGCGCAGGCCCCTACGAGCAGTACTTC

d_call: NA
j_call: TRBJ1-2
clone_size: NA
v_call: TRBV4-3
cdr3_aa: CASSQSQGGYGYTF
cdr3_nt: TGCGCCAGCAGCCAGAGTCAGGGTGGCTATGGCTACACCTTC

d_call: NA
j_call: TRBJ2-4
clone_size: NA
v_call: TRBV5-6
cdr3_aa: CASSLQGENIQYF
cdr3_nt: TGTGCCAGCAGCTTACAGGGTGAAAACATTCAGTACTTC

d_call: TRBD1
j_call: TRBJ2-3
clone_size: NA
v_call: TRBV5-1
cdr3_aa: CASRLEDRGVLNTQYF
cdr3_nt: TGCGCCAGCAGGCTGGAGGACAGGGGAGTATTGAATACGCAGTATTTT

d_call: TRBD1
j_call: TRBJ1-1
clone_size: NA
v_call: TRBV7-3
cdr3_aa: CASSLTGTGPAEAFF
cdr3_nt: TGTGCCAGCAGCTTAACAGGGACAGGGCCCGCTGAAGCTTTCTTT

d_call: NA
j_call: TRBJ1-2
clone_size: NA
v_call: TRBV6-1
cdr3_aa: CASSDAGAGGYTF
cdr3_nt: TGTGCCAGCAGTGACGCAGGGGCGGGAGGCTACACCTTC

d_call: NA
j_call: TRBJ1-1
clone_size: NA
v_call: TRBV19
cdr3_aa: CASRSNRVPGTEAFF
cdr3_nt: TGTGCCAGTAGGTCAAACAGGGTACCAGGCACTGAAGCTTTCTTT

d_call: NA
j_call: TRBJ2-7
clone_size: NA
v_call: TRBV5-8
cdr3_aa: CASSKYRDSEQYF
cdr3_nt: TGTGCCAGCAGCAAGTACAGGGATAGCGAGCAGTACTTC

d_call: NA
j_call: TRBJ1-3
clone_size: NA
v_call: TRBV7-9
cdr3_aa: CASSLVEVSGNTIYF
cdr3_nt: TGTGCCAGCAGCTTAGTAGAAGTCTCTGGAAACACCATATATTTT

d_call: TRBD1
j_call: TRBJ2-5
clone_size: once
v_call: TRBV30
cdr3_aa: CAWESGTGGVGETQYF
cdr3_nt: TGTGCCTGGGAGAGCGGGACAGGGGGCGTCGGGGAGACCCAGTACTTC

d_call: TRBD1
j_call: TRBJ1-1
clone_size: NA
v_call: TRBV10-3
cdr3_aa: CAIRMVHGTDYTEAFF
cdr3_nt: TGTGCCATCAGGATGGTCCACGGGACAGACTACACTGAAGCTTTCTTT

d_call: NA
j_call: TRBJ2-7
clone_size: NA
v_call: TRBV29-1
cdr3_aa: CSVVWQVAYEQYF
cdr3_nt: TGCAGCGTTGTTTGGCAGGTTGCCTACGAGCAGTACTTC

d_call: NA
j_call: TRBJ2-1
clone_size: NA
v_call: TRBV5-6
cdr3_aa: CASSLDSWGREQFF
cdr3_nt: TGTGCCAGCAGCTTGGATTCGTGGGGGCGGGAGCAGTTCTTC

d_call: NA
j_call: TRBJ1-2
clone_size: NA
v_call: TRBV10-2
cdr3_aa: CASSRDSANYGYTF
cdr3_nt: TGCGCCAGCAGCAGAGACAGTGCTAACTATGGCTACACCTTC

d_call: NA
j_call: TRBJ2-2
clone_size: once
v_call: TRBV4-3
cdr3_aa: CASSQGLSNTGELFF
cdr3_nt: TGCGCCAGCAGCCAAGGGCTGTCGAACACCGGGGAGCTGTTTTTT

d_call: NA
j_call: TRBJ1-2
clone_size: NA
v_call: TRBV4-1
cdr3_aa: CASSRGRFGQSPNYGYTF
cdr3_nt: TGCGCCAGCAGCCGTGGGAGGTTTGGACAGTCCCCTAACTATGGCTACACCTTC

d_call: NA
j_call: TRBJ1-1
clone_size: NA
v_call: TRBV6-4
cdr3_aa: CASSRGGTEAFF
cdr3_nt: TGTGCCAGCAGTCGGGGGGGCACTGAAGCTTTCTTT

d_call: NA
j_call: TRBJ1-1
clone_size: few
v_call: TRBV18
cdr3_aa: CASSPKGGDTEAFF
cdr3_nt: TGTGCCAGCTCACCGAAGGGGGGAGACACTGAAGCTTTCTTT

d_call: NA
j_call: TRBJ2-1
clone_size: NA
v_call: TRBV20-1
cdr3_aa: CSASGPGVWEQFF
cdr3_nt: TGCAGTGCTAGTGGACCAGGGGTTTGGGAGCAGTTCTTC

d_call: NA
j_call: TRBJ1-6
clone_size: once
v_call: TRBV9
cdr3_aa: CASSVSPGSPLHF
cdr3_nt: TGTGCCAGCAGCGTATCTCCGGGTTCACCCCTCCACTTT

d_call: NA
j_call: TRBJ2-5
clone_size: NA
v_call: TRBV3-1/TRBV3-2
cdr3_aa: CASSQVETQYF
cdr3_nt: TGTGCCAGCAGCCAAGTAGAGACCCAGTACTTC

d_call: NA
j_call: TRBJ2-7
clone_size: once
v_call: TRBV7-9
cdr3_aa: CASSPRQSPYEQYF
cdr3_nt: TGTGCCAGCAGCCCCAGACAGAGCCCCTACGAGCAGTACTTC

d_call: NA
j_call: TRBJ2-7
clone_size: NA
v_call: TRBV18
cdr3_aa: CASSLGQLAESYEQYF
cdr3_nt: TGTGCCAGCTCACTCGGACAGTTGGCTGAATCCTACGAGCAGTACTTC

d_call: TRBD1
j_call: TRBJ2-1
clone_size: few
v_call: TRBV19
cdr3_aa: CASSMRGQGPINEQFF
cdr3_nt: TGTGCCAGTAGTATGAGGGGACAGGGGCCGATAAATGAGCAGTTCTTC

d_call: TRBD1
j_call: TRBJ2-2
clone_size: NA
v_call: TRBV4-1
cdr3_aa: CASTQGANTGELFF
cdr3_nt: TGCGCCAGCACCCAGGGGGCGAACACCGGGGAGCTGTTTTTT